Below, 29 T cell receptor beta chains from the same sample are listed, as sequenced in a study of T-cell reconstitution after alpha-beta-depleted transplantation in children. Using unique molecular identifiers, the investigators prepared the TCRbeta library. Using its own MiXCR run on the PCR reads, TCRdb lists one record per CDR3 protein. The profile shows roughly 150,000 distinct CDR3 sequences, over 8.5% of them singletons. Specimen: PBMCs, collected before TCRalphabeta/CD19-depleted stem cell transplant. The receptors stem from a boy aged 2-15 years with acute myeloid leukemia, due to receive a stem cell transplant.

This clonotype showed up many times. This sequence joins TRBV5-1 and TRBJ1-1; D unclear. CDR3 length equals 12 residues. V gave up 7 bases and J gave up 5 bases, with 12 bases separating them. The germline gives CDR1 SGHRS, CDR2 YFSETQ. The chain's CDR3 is CASGTPGTEAFF. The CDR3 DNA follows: TGCGCCAGCGGTACACCCGGGACTGAAGCTTTCTTT.

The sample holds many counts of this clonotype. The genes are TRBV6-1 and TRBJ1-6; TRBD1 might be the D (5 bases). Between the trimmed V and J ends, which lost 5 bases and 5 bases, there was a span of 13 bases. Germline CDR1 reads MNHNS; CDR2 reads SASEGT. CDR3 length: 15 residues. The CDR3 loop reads CASSRRGDDNSPLHF. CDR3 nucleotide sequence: TGTGCCAGCAGTCGTCGGGGCGATGATAATTCACCCCTCCACTTT.

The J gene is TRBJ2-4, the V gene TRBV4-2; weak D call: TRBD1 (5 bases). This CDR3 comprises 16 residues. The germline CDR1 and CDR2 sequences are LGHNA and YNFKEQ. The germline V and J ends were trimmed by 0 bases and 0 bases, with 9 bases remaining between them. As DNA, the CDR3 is TGTGCCAGCAGCCAAGATGCCAGGGTAGCCAAAAACATTCAGTACTTC. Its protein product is CASSQDARVAKNIQYF.

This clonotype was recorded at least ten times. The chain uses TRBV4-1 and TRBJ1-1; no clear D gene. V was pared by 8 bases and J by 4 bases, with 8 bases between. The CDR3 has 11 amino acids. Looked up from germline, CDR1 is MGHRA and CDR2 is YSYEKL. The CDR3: CASLRGTEAFF. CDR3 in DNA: TGCGCCAGCCTACGGGGCACTGAAGCTTTCTTT.

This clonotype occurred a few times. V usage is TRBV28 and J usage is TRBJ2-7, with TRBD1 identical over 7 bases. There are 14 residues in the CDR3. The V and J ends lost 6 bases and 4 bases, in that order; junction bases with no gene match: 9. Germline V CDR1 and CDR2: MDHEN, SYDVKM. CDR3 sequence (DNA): TGTGCCAGCAGCCCAAGGGGGCGCGAGTACGAGCAGTACTTC. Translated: CASSPRGREYEQYF.

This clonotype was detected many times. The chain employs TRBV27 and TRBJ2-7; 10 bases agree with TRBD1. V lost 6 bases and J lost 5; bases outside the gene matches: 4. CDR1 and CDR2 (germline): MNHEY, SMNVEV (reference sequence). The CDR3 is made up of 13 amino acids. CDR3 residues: CASSQGQGHEQYF. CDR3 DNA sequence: TGTGCCAGCAGCCAGGGACAGGGGCACGAGCAGTACTTC.

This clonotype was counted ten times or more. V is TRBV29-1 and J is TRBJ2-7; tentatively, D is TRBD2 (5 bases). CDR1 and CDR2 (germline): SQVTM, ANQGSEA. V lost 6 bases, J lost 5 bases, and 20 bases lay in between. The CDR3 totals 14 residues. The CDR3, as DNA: TGCAGCGTGTCTACTAGGATCCTAGGCGACGAGCAGTACTTC. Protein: CSVSTRILGDEQYF.

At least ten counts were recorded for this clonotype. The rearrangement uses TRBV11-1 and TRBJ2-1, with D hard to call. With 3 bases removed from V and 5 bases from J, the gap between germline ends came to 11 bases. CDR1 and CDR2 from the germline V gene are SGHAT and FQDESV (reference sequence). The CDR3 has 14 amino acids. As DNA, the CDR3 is TGTGCCAGCAGCTTCGGTATTCTTGACAATGAGCAGTTCTTC. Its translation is CASSFGILDNEQFF. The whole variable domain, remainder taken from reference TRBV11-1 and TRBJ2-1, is EAEVAQSPRYKITEKSQAVAFWCDPISGHATLYWYRQILGQGPELLVQFQDESVVDDSQLPKDRFSAERLKGVDSTLKIQPAELGDSAMYLCASSFGILDNEQFFGPGTRLTVL.

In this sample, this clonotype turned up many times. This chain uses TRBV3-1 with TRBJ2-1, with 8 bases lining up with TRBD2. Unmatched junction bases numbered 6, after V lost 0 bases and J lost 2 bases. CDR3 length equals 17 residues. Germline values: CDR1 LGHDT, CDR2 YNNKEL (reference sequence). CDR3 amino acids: CASSQDPLAGAYNEQFF. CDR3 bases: TGTGCCAGCAGCCAAGATCCTCTAGCGGGCGCCTACAATGAGCAGTTCTTC.

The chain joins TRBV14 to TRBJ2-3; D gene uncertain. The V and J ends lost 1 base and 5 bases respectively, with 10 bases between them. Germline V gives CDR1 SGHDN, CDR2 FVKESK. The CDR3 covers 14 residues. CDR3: CASSQGRAGDTQYF. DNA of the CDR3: TGTGCCAGCAGCCAAGGTAGGGCCGGAGATACGCAGTATTTT.

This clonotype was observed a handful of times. CDR3 residues: CASSSRVAGESNEQFF. CDR3 DNA: TGCGCCAGCAGCTCAAGGGTTGCGGGGGAAAGCAATGAGCAGTTCTTC. The V call is TRBV5-1, the J call TRBJ2-1, with 7 nucleotides matching TRBD2. J was trimmed by 6 bases and V by 3 bases; bases with no gene match: 12. This CDR3 contains 16 residues. Germline CDR1 reads SGHRS; CDR2 reads YFSETQ.

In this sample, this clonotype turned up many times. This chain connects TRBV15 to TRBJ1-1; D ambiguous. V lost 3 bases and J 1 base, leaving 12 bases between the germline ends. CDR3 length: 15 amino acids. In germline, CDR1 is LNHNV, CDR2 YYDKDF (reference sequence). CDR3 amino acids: CATSRSAEPNTEAFF. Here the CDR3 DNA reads TGTGCCACCAGCAGGTCAGCGGAGCCGAACACTGAAGCTTTCTTT.

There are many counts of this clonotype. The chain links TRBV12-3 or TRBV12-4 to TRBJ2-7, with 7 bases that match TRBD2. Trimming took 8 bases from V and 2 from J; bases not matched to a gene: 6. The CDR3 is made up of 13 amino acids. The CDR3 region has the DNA TGTGCCAGCGGGGGGGAGAATACCTACGAGCAGTACTTC. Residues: CASGGENTYEQYF.

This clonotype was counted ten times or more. The CDR3 spells CASSQRLAGQQYF. CDR3 sequence (DNA): TGTGCCAGCAGCCAAAGACTAGCGGGGCAGCAGTACTTC. This rearrangement joins TRBV3-1 to TRBJ2-7; TRBD2 matches 11 bases. V lost 2 bases to trimming and J lost 8 bases; unmatched junction nucleotides: 2. Germline assignment: CDR1 LGHDT and CDR2 YNNKEL (reference sequence). The CDR3 spans 13 residues.

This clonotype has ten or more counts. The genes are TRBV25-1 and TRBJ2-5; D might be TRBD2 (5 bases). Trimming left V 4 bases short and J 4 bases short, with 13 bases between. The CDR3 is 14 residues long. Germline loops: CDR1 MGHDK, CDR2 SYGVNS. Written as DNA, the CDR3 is TGTGCCAGCAGTGTAGGCGGGCCGGCAGAGACCCAGTACTTC. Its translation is CASSVGGPAETQYF.

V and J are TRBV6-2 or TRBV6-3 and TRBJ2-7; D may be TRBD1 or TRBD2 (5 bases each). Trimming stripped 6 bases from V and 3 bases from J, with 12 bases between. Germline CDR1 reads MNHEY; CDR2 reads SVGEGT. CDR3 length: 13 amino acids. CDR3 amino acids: CASSRDGNYEQYV. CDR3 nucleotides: TGTGCCAGCAGCCGGGACGGTAACTACGAGCAGTACGTC.

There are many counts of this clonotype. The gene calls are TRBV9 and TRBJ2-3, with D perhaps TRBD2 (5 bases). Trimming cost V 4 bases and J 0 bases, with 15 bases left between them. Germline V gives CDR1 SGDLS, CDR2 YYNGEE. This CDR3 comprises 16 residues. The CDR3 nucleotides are TGTGCCAGCAGCTTTGGGCGGGCAGCTAGCACAGATACGCAGTATTTT. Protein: CASSFGRAASTDTQYF. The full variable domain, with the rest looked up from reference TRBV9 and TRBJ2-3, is DSGVTQTPKHLITATGQRVTLRCSPRSGDLSVYWYQQSLDQGLQFLIQYYNGEERAKGNILERFSAQQFPDLHSELNLSSLELGDSALYFCASSFGRAASTDTQYFGPGTRLTVL.

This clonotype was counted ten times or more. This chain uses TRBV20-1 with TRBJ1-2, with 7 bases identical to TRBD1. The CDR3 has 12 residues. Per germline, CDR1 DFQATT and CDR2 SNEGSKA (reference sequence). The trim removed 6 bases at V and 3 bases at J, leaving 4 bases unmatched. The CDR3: CSAPGGDYGYTF. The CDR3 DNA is TGCAGTGCCCCAGGGGGTGACTATGGCTACACCTTC.

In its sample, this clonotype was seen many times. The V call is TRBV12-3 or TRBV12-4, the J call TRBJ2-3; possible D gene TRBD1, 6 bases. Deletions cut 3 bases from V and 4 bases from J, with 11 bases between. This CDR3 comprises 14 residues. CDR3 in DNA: TGTGCCAGCAGTTTTCAGGGGACGGCAGATACGCAGTATTTT. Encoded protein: CASSFQGTADTQYF.

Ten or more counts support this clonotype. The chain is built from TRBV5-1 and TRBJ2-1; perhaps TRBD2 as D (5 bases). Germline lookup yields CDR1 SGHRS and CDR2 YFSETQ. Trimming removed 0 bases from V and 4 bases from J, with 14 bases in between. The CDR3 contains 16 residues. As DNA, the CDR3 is TGCGCCAGCAGCTTGGTTACCGGGCCGGGATACAATGAGCAGTTCTTC. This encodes CASSLVTGPGYNEQFF.

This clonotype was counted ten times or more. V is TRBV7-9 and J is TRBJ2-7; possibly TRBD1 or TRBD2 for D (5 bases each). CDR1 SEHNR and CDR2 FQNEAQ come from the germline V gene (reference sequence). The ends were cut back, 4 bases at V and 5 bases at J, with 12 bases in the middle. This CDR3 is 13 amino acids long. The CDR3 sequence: CASSSMGRDEQYF. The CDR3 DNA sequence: TGTGCCAGCAGCTCCATGGGGCGGGACGAGCAGTACTTC.

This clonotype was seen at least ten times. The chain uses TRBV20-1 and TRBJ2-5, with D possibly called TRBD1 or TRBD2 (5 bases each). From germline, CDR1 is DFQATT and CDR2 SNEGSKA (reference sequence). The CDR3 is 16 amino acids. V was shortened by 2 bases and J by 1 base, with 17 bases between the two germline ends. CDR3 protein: CSARPHLSGSQETQYF. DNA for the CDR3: TGCAGTGCTAGACCCCATTTGTCAGGGAGCCAAGAGACCCAGTACTTC.

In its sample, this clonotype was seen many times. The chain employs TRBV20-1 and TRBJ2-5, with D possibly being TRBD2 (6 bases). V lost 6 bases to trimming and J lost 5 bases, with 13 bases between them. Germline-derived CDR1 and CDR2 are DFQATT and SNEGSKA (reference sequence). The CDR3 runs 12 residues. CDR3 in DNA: TGCAGTGCGGGTAGACTAGATGAGACCCAGTACTTC. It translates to CSAGRLDETQYF.

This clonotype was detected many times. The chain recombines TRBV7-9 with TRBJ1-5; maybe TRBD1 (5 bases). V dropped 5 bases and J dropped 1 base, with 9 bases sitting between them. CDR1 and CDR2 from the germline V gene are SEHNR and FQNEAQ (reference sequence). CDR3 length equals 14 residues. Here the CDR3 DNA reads TGTGCCAGCAGCACACGGGACAGCAATCAGCCCCAGCATTTT. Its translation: CASSTRDSNQPQHF.

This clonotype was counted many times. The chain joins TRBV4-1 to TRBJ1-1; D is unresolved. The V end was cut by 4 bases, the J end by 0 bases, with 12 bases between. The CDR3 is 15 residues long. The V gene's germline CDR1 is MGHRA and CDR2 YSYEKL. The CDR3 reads CASSPLDNMNTEAFF. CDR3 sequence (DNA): TGCGCCAGCAGCCCTCTGGATAACATGAACACTGAAGCTTTCTTT.

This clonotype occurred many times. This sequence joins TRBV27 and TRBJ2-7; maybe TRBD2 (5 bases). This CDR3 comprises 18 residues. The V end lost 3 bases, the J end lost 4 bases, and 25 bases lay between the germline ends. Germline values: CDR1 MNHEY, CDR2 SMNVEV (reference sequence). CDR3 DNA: TGTGCCAGCAGTTTTCTCCGGGCGGGCAGGCCGGCAGAATACGAGCAGTACGTC. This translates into CASSFLRAGRPAEYEQYV.

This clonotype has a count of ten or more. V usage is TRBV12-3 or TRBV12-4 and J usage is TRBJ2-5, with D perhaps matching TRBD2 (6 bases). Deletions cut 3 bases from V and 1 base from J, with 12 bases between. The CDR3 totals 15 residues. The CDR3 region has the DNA TGTGCCAGCAGTTTTCGAGCGGGTCTCCAAGAGACCCAGTACTTC. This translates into CASSFRAGLQETQYF.

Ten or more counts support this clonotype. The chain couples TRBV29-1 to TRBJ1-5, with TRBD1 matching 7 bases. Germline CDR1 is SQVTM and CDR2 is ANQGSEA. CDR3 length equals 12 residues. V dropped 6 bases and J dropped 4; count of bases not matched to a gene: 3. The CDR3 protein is CSVGTDNQPQHF. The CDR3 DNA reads TGCAGCGTCGGGACAGATAATCAGCCCCAGCATTTT.

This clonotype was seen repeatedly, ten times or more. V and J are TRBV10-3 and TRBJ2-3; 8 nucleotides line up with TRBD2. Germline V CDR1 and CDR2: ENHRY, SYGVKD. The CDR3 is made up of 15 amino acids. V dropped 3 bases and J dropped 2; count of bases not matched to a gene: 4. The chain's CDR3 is CAISDWREDTDTQYF. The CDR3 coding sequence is TGTGCCATCAGTGATTGGCGGGAGGACACAGATACGCAGTATTTT.